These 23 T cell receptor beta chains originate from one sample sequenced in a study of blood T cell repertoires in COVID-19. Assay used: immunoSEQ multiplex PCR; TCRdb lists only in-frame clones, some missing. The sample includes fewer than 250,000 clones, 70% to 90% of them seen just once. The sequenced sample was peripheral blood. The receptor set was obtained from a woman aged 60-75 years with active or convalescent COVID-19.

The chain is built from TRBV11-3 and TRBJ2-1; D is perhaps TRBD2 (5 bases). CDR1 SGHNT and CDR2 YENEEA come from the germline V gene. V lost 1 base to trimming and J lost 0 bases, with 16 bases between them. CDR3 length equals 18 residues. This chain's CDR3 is CASSLVISASNSYNEQFF. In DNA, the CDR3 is TGTGCCAGCAGCTTAGTGATTAGCGCTAGCAACTCCTACAATGAGCAGTTCTTC.

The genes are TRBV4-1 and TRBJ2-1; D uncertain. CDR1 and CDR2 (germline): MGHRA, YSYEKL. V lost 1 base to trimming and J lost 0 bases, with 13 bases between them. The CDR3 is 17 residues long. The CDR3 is CASSQVVVPSSYNEQFF. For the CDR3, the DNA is TGCGCCAGCAGCCAAGTCGTAGTACCGAGCTCCTACAATGAGCAGTTCTTC.

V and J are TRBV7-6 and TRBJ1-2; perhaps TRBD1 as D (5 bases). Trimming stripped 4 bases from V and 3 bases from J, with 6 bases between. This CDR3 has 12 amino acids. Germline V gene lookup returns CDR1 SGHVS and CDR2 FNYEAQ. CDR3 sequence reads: CASSSRDYGYTF. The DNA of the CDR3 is TGTGCCAGCAGCTCCAGGGACTATGGCTACACCTTC.

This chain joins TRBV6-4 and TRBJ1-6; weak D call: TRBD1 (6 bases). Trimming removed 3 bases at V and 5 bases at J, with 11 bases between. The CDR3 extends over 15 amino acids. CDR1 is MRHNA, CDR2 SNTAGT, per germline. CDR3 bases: TGTGCCAGCAGTGAAACCAGGGGTAATAATTCACCCCTCCACTTT. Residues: CASSETRGNNSPLHF.

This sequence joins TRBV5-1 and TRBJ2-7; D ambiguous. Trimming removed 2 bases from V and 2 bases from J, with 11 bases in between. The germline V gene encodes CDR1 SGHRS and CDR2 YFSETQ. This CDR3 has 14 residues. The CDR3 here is CASSFLAQTYEQYF. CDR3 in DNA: TGCGCCAGCAGCTTTTTAGCCCAGACCTACGAGCAGTACTTC.

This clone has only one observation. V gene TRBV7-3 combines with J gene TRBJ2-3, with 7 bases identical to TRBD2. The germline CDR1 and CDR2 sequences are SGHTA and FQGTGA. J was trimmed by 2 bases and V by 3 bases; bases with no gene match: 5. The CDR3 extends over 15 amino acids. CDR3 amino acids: CASSLSSGYTDTQYF. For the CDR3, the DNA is TGTGCCAGCAGCTTGAGTAGCGGGTACACAGATACGCAGTATTTT.

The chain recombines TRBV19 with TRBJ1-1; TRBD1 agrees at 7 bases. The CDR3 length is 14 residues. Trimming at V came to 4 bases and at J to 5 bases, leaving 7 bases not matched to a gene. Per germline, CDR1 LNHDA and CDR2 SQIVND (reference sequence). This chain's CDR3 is CASSTQGVGTEAFF. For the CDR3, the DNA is TGTGCCAGTAGTACGCAGGGGGTTGGGACTGAAGCTTTCTTT.

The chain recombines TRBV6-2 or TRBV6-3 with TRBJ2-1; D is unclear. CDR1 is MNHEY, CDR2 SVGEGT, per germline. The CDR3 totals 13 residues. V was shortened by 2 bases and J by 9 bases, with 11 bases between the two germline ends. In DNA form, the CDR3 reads TGTGCCAGCAGTTACGGGCTTAACACTGAGCAGTTCTTC. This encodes CASSYGLNTEQFF.

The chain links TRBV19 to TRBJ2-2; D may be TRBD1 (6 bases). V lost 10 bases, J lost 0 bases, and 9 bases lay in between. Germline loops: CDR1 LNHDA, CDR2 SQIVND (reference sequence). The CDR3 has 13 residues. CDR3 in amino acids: CANRTANTGELFF. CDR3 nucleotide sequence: TGTGCCAATAGGACAGCGAACACCGGGGAGCTGTTTTTT.

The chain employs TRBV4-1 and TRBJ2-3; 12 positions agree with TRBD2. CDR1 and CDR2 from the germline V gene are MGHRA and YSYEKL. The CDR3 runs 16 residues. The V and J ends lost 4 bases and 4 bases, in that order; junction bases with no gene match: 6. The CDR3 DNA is TGCGCCAGCAGCCCATCGACTAGCGGGAGTTCAGATACGCAGTATTTT. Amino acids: CASSPSTSGSSDTQYF.

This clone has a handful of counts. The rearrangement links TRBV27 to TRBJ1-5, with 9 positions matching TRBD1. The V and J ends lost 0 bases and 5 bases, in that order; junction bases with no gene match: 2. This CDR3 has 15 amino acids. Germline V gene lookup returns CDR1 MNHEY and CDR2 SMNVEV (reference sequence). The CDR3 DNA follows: TGTGCCAGCAGTTTATCGACAGGGGGAGATCAGCCCCAGCATTTT. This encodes CASSLSTGGDQPQHF.

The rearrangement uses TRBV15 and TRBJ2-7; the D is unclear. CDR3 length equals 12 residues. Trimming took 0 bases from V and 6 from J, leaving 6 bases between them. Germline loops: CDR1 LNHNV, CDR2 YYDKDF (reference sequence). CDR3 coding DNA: TGTGCCACCAGCAGAGATGCCGGCGAGCAGTACGTC. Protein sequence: CATSRDAGEQYV.

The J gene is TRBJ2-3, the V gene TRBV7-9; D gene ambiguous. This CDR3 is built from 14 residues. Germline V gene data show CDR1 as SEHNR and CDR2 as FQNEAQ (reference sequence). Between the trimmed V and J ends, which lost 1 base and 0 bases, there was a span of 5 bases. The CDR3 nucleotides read TGTGCCAGCAGCTTAGGCGTCAGCACAGATACGCAGTATTTT. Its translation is CASSLGVSTDTQYF.

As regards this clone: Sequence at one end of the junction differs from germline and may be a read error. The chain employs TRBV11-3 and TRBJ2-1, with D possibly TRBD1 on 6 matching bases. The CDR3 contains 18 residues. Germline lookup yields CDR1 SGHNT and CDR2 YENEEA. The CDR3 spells CASSLAVWGQSSYNGQFF. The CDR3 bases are TGTGCCAGCAGCTTAGCGGTGTGGGGACAAAGCTCCTACAATGGGCAGTTCTTC.

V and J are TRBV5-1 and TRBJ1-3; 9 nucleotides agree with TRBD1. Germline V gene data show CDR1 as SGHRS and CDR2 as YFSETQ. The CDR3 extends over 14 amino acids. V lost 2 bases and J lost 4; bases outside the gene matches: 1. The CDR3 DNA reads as TGCGCCAGCAGCTTCGGGACAGGGGGAAACACCATATATTTT. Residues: CASSFGTGGNTIYF.

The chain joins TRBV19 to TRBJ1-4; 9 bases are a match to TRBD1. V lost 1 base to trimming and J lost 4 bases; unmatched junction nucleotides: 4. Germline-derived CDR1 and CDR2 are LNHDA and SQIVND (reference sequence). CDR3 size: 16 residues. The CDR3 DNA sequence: TGTGCCAGTAGTATAGTCCGGACAGGGGATAATGAAAAACTGTTTTTT. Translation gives CASSIVRTGDNEKLFF.

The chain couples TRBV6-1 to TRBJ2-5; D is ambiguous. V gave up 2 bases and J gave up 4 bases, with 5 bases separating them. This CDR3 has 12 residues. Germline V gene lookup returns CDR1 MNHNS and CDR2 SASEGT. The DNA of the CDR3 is TGTGCCAGCAGTGAACAAATAGAGACCCAGTACTTC. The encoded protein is CASSEQIETQYF.

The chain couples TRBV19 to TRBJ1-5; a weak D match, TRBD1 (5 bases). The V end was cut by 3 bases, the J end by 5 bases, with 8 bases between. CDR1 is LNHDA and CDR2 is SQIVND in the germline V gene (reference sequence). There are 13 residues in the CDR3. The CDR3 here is CASSIRVHQPQHF. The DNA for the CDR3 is TGTGCCAGTAGTATCAGGGTTCATCAGCCCCAGCATTTT.

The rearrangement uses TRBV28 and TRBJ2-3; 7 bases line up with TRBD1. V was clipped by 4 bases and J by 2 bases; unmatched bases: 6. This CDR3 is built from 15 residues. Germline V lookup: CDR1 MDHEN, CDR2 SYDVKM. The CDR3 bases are TGTGCCAGCAGTTCACAGGGGTGGGACACAGATACGCAGTATTTT. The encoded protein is CASSSQGWDTDTQYF.

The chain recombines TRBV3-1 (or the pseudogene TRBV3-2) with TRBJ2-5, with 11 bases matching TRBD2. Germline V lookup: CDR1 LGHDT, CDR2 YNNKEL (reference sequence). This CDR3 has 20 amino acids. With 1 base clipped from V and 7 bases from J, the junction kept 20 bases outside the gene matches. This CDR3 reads CASSQGSTLVLAGGRLTQYF. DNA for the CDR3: TGTGCCAGCAGCCAAGGTTCGACCTTAGTTCTAGCGGGGGGCCGGTTGACCCAGTACTTC.

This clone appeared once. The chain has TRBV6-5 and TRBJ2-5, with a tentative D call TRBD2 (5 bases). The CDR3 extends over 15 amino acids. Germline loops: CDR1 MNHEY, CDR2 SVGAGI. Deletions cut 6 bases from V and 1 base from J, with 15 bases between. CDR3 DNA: TGTGCCAGCAGCAGGAGAAGCGGTCTCCAAGAGACCCAGTACTTC. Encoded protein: CASSRRSGLQETQYF.

This CDR3 is CASSKWDRGRSGYTF. The DNA for the CDR3 is TGTGCCAGCAGTAAATGGGACAGGGGAAGGTCTGGCTACACCTTC. V gene TRBV27 combines with J gene TRBJ1-2; 10 bases are a match to TRBD1. CDR1 MNHEY and CDR2 SMNVEV come from the germline V gene (reference sequence). The trim removed 5 bases at V and 7 bases at J, leaving 10 bases unmatched. The CDR3 has 15 amino acids.

Here the CDR3 DNA reads TGTGCCATCAGTGAGGCGCAGGGGGGCGCGGACATTCAGTACTTC. Its translation: CAISEAQGGADIQYF. The chain uses TRBV10-3 and TRBJ2-4, with D possibly TRBD1 on 7 matching bases. V was shortened by 2 bases and J by 8 bases, with 16 bases between the two germline ends. This CDR3 is built from 15 residues. Germline loops: CDR1 ENHRY, CDR2 SYGVKD.